These T cell receptor beta chains were read from a single sample in a study of blood T cell repertoires in COVID-19. Sequencing used immunoSEQ multiplex PCR; TCRdb keeps in-frame clones, though not all of them. Seen here are 60,000 to 75,000 clones, 70% to 90% observed once, and the top ten hold around 3.7%. The sample taken for sequencing was peripheral blood. Receptor source: a woman aged 50 to 60 with COVID-19, enrolled during active disease. CDR3s include the opening cysteine and the closing phenylalanine or tryptophan. The D gene is left open where the match is weak.

v_gene,d_gene,CDR3aa
TRBV28,TRBD1,CASSPDRGGNQPQHF
TRBV11-2,.,CASRFGIDGYTF
TRBV7-6,.,CASSLGSGSYEQYF
TRBV29-1,TRBD2,CSGGLGGNIQYF
TRBV9,TRBD1,CASSVAQGVYGYTF
TRBV30,TRBD1,CAWSTGETEAFF
TRBV6-5,TRBD1,CASRGQFTQYF
TRBV16,TRBD1,CASSQERNRGGELFF
TRBV28,.,CASSFRSYEQYF
TRBV18,TRBD1,CASSPTGGNEQFF
TRBV6-2/TRBV6-3,.,CASSSPPGSYEQYF
TRBV5-6,TRBD1,CASSRVGDRGLPQHF
TRBV4-2,.,CASSQAGLSSYEQYF
TRBV28,TRBD2,CASSLRVAGGSSSYNEQFF
TRBV18,.,CASSPRLSTDTQYF
TRBV6-5,TRBD2,CASTLGLGTDTQYF
TRBV9,.,CASSKAGSTGELFF
TRBV30,TRBD1,CAWTTGGASSPLHF
TRBV5-1,.,CASSLGHYNEQFF
TRBV5-1,TRBD1,CASSSGTGSYEQYF
TRBV19,TRBD2,CASSPRRAGGYNEQFF
TRBV7-8,TRBD1,CASRPTGQVFNEQFF
TRBV3-1/TRBV3-2,.,CASNRVNEKLFF
TRBV4-1,TRBD1,CASSQESRGQGRNEQFF
TRBV30,TRBD1,CAWSVAGQVNQPQHF
TRBV6-6,TRBD1,CASVPRGRSPLHF
TRBV11-2,TRBD2,CASSSTGTTYNEQFF
TRBV4-2,TRBD2,CASSQVGRSSYNEQFF
TRBV6-2/TRBV6-3,.,CASSSPGQRTDEQFF
TRBV29-1,.,CSADRWEGGGYTF
TRBV4-1,TRBD1,CASSQFQGAVEQFF
TRBV19,TRBD1,CARTGENTEAFF
TRBV29-1,TRBD2,CSVTRLAGSYNEQFF
TRBV5-1,TRBD1,CASSPGQGPVSNQPQHF
TRBV28,.,CASSSGGTEAFF
TRBV4-1,TRBD2,CASSQDPSGTTPGTDTQYF
TRBV12-3/TRBV12-4,TRBD2,CASSRDYSETQYF
TRBV7-9,.,CASSLGQTLYYSPLHF
TRBV7-2,TRBD1,CASSPGTGDYEQYF
TRBV6-5,TRBD2,CASSSSGGSYTGELFF
TRBV4-1,.,CASSQPLAGAYEQYF